A selection of T cell receptor beta chains follows, all from one sample in a study of cytomegalovirus exposure and HLA in healthy donors. The repertoire was sequenced with immunoSEQ multiplex PCR; TCRdb's copy has only in-frame clones and lacks some. The sample carries 120,000 or so clones, approximately 80% recorded once. Input material: PBMCs. Source of these receptors: a man aged 30 to 45 in good health and CMV-seronegative. Both conserved end residues are part of each CDR3. D genes are given only for firm matches. Size tells how often a clone was seen (once, few, many) or the class of an expanded clone, and some rows leave it out.

V gene	clone size	D gene	J gene	CDR3 DNA	CDR3 protein
TRBV7-9	-	-	TRBJ1-2	TGTGCCAGCAGCTTGGGGGGAAAGGGTGGCTACACCTTC	CASSLGGKGGYTF
TRBV7-9	-	-	TRBJ2-7	TGTGCCAGCAGCTTAACAGGGCCGGATTCCTACGAGCAGTACTTC	CASSLTGPDSYEQYF
TRBV5-6	-	-	TRBJ1-2	TGTGCCAGCAGCTTGGCTTCAGACTATGGCTACGCCTTC	CASSLASDYGYAF
TRBV15	few	TRBD1	TRBJ1-1	TGTGCCACCAGCAGAGATCTTTTCCAGGGGGTCGGTACTGAAGCTTTCTTT	CATSRDLFQGVGTEAFF
TRBV9	-	TRBD2	TRBJ2-2	TGTGCCAGCAGCGTAGGGACTAGCGGAGCTCCCGGGGAGCTGTTTTTT	CASSVGTSGAPGELFF
TRBV6-4	-	TRBD2	TRBJ2-3	TGTGCCAGCAGTGACTGGACTAGCGGGGGTGCAGATACGCAGTATTTC	CASSDWTSGGADTQYF
TRBV9	-	-	TRBJ1-1	TGTGCCAGCAGCGTAGATAACGGTTACACTGAAGCTTTCTTT	CASSVDNGYTEAFF
TRBV10-3	-	-	TRBJ1-4	TGTGCCATCTGGGGAGGGGTCAATGAAAAACTGTTTTTT	CAIWGGVNEKLFF
TRBV9	-	-	TRBJ2-1	TGTGCCAGCAGCGCCGAAACAAAGCAGTTCTTC	CASSAETKQFF
TRBV6-4	-	-	TRBJ1-1	TGTGCCAGCAGACCAACTCCGGACAGTGAAGCTTTCTTT	CASRPTPDSEAFF
TRBV7-8	-	TRBD1	TRBJ1-2	TGTGCCAGCAGCTCGGGGGACAGGGAATACTATGGCTACACCTTC	CASSSGDREYYGYTF
TRBV9	-	TRBD1	TRBJ2-7	TGTGCCAGCAGCGTAACCGGGACAGGCTTTGAGCGGCAGTACTTC	CASSVTGTGFERQYF
TRBV27	-	-	TRBJ2-1	TGTGCCAGCAGTTTATGGGCGAACAATGAGCAGTTCTTC	CASSLWANNEQFF
TRBV7-9	-	-	TRBJ1-2	TGTGCCAGCAGCAATCTACTCAGGACAAGCTATGGCTACACCTTC	CASSNLLRTSYGYTF
TRBV28	-	-	TRBJ2-2	TGTGCCAGCAGTGGCCTTGGGAGCGTGGGCACCGGGGAGCTGTTTTTT	CASSGLGSVGTGELFF
TRBV29-1	-	TRBD1	TRBJ1-1	TGCAGCGGGGACAGTGAGAACACTGAAGCTTTCTTT	CSGDSENTEAFF
TRBV19	once	-	TRBJ2-1	TGTGCCAGTAGTATGAGTCGGGGATACAATGAGCAGTTCTTC	CASSMSRGYNEQFF
TRBV29-1	-	TRBD2	TRBJ2-5	TGCAGCGTTGTCGGGGGGTTCCTGGAGACCCAGTACTTC	CSVVGGFLETQYF
TRBV6-6	-	-	TRBJ1-1	TGTGCCAGCAGTGCACAGGGAGCTGAAGCTTTCTTT	CASSAQGAEAFF
TRBV9	-	-	TRBJ2-3	TGTGCCAGCAGCGAGACTAGCACAGATACGCAGTATTTT	CASSETSTDTQYF
TRBV27	many	TRBD2	TRBJ2-7	TGTGCCAGCAGGCTCACTAGCGTCTTCGAGCAGTACTTC	CASRLTSVFEQYF
TRBV30	-	TRBD2	TRBJ2-7	TGTGCCTGGAGAATAGGTAGCGGGGGCCACTACGAGCAGTACTTC	CAWRIGSGGHYEQYF
TRBV4-2	-	TRBD2	TRBJ2-7	TGTGCCAGCAGCCAAGACGGGGGGAGCTCCTACGAGCAGTACTTC	CASSQDGGSSYEQYF
TRBV27	-	-	TRBJ2-5	TGTGCCAGCGGGGAGGACGGGGTAAGGGAGACCCAGTACTTC	CASGEDGVRETQYF
TRBV7-7	-	-	TRBJ2-7	TGTGCCGTGTGGAGGGGTCCCCGGTGGAAGTACTTC	CAVWRGPRWKYF
TRBV4-2	-	TRBD2	TRBJ2-7	TGTGCCAGCAGCCAACAGCGGGGGGACGGGTACGAGCAGTACTTC	CASSQQRGDGYEQYF
TRBV6-6	-	TRBD2	TRBJ2-7	TGTGCCAGCAGTTCCTACGGGGGGTCCGAGCAGTACTTC	CASSSYGGSEQYF
TRBV27	-	TRBD2	TRBJ2-1	TGTGCCAGCAGTTTATCGTATAGATCTAGCGGGATGAAGTGGTTCTTC	CASSLSYRSSGMKWFF
TRBV7-6	-	TRBD2	TRBJ2-1	TGTGCCAGCAGCAATATCGGTCGGGGAAGACTAGCGGGGCAGGATGAGCAGTTCTTC	CASSNIGRGRLAGQDEQFF
TRBV13	few	TRBD1	TRBJ2-3	TGTGCCAGCACCCTAAAGACAGGGAGTACAGATACGCAGTATTTT	CASTLKTGSTDTQYF
TRBV6-5	few	TRBD1	TRBJ2-7	TGTGCCAGCAGTCCTGGGACAGCCTACGAGCAGTACTTC	CASSPGTAYEQYF
TRBV4-2	-	TRBD2	TRBJ2-3	TGTGCCAGCAGCCAAGGAAATCGAGCGGGAGGTCAAGATACGCAGTATTTT	CASSQGNRAGGQDTQYF
TRBV28	-	TRBD1	TRBJ1-6	TGTGCCAGCAGGTCTTCGAGGACAGGGGATTACTCACCCCTCCACTTT	CASRSSRTGDYSPLHF
TRBV29-1	-	-	TRBJ2-1	TGCAGCGTTGGGGGGCGTAGCTCCTACAATGAGCAGTTCTTC	CSVGGRSSYNEQFF
TRBV29-1	-	-	TRBJ2-7	TGCAGCGTTAATGACAGATACTACGAGCAGTACTTC	CSVNDRYYEQYF
TRBV6-1	-	-	TRBJ1-1	TGTGCCAGCAGGGTCCGACAGATGAACACTGAAGCTTTCTTT	CASRVRQMNTEAFF
TRBV18	-	-	TRBJ1-4	TGTGCCAGCTCACCAAGACAGGCCGCAACTAATGAAAAACTGTTTTTT	CASSPRQAATNEKLFF
TRBV5-5	-	-	TRBJ1-4	TGTGCCAGCAGCCCTGGCGGGGGGGTTCGAAATGAAAAACTGTTTTTT	CASSPGGGVRNEKLFF
TRBV6-1	-	TRBD1	TRBJ2-7	TGTGCCAGCAGTCACAGGGGGCCCTACGAGCAGTACTTC	CASSHRGPYEQYF
TRBV19	-	-	TRBJ1-1	TGTGCCAGTAGTATAGGGGGCAGGGCTACTGAAGCTTTCTTT	CASSIGGRATEAFF
TRBV10-1	-	-	TRBJ1-1	TGCGCCAGCAGGATGGGGGCAGAGACTGAAGCTTTCTTT	CASRMGAETEAFF
TRBV4-2	-	TRBD2	TRBJ2-2	TGTGCCAGCAGCTTACACACTAGCGGGGGCACCGGGGAGCTGTTTTTT	CASSLHTSGGTGELFF
TRBV6-5	-	-	TRBJ1-3	TGTGCCAGCAGTTACGTCGGGGAAACTGGAAACACCATATATTTT	CASSYVGETGNTIYF
TRBV10-1	-	-	TRBJ1-1	TGCGCCAGCAGTGCTTACAGGGCGACGAACACTGAAGCTTTCTTT	CASSAYRATNTEAFF
TRBV29-1	once	TRBD2	TRBJ2-3	TGCAGCGTTGAGATTAGCGGGTCTAGCACAGATACGCAGTATTTT	CSVEISGSSTDTQYF